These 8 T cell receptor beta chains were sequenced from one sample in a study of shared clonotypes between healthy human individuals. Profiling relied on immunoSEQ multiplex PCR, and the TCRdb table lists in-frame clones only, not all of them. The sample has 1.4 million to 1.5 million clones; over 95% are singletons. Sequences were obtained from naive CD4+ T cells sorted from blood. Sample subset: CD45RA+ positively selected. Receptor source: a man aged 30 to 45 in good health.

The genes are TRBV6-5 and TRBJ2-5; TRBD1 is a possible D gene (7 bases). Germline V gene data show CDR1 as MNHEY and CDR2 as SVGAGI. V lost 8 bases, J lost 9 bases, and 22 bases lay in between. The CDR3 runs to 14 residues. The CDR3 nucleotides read TGTGCCAGCGGGGCAACGGGGAGGACAGGAGCCCAGTACTTC. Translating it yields CASGATGRTGAQYF.

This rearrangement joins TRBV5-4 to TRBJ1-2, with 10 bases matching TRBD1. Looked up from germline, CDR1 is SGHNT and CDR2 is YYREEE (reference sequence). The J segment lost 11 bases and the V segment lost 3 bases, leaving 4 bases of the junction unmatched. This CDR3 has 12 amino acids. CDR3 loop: CASSSRDRGYTF. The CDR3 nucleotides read TGTGCCAGCAGCTCCCGGGACAGGGGATACACCTTC.

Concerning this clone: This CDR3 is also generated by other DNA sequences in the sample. The CDR3: CASSLVATGELFF. The CDR3, as DNA: TGTGCCAGCAGTCTAGTGGCCACCGGGGAGCTGTTTTTT. This chain connects TRBV27 to TRBJ2-2; D gene uncertain. Germline assignment: CDR1 MNHEY and CDR2 SMNVEV (reference sequence). The ends were cut back, 5 bases at V and 4 bases at J, with 8 bases in the middle. The CDR3 consists of 13 residues.

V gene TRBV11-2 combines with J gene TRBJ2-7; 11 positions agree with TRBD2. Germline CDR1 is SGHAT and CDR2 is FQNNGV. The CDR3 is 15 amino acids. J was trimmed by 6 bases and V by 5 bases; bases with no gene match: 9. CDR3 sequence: CASSERSGRGLEQYF. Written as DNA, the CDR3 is TGTGCCAGCAGCGAACGTAGCGGGAGGGGGCTCGAGCAGTACTTC. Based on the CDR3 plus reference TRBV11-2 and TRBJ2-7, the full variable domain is EAGVAQSPRYKIIEKRQSVAFWCNPISGHATLYWYQQILGQGPKLLIQFQNNGVVDDSQLPKDRFSAERLKGVDSTLKIQPAKLEDSAVYLCASSERSGRGLEQYFGPGTRLTVT.

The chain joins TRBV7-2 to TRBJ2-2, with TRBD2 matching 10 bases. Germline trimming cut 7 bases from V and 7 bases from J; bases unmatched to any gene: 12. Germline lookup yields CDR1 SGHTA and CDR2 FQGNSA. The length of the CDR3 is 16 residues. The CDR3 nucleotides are TGTGCCAGCACCAAAGGACTAGCGGAGACTTACGGGGAGCTGTTTTTT. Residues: CASTKGLAETYGELFF. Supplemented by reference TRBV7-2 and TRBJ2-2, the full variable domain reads GAGVSQSPSNKVTEKGKDVELRCDPISGHTALYWYRQSLGQGLEFLIYFQGNSAPDKSGLPSDRFSAERTGGSVSTLTIQRTQQEDSAVYLCASTKGLAETYGELFFGEGSRLTVL.

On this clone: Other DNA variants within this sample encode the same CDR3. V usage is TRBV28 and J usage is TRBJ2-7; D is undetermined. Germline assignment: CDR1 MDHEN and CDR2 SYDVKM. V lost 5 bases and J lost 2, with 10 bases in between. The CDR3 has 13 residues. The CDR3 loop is CASSPRSAYEQYF. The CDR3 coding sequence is TGTGCCAGCAGTCCCCGTTCGGCCTACGAGCAGTACTTC.

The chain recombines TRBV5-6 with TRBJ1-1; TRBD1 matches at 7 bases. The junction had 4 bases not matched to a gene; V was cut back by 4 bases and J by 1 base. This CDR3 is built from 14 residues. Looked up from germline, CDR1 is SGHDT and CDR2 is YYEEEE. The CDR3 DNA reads TGTGCCAGCAGCCTGACAGGGCGGAACACTGAAGCTTTCTTT. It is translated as CASSLTGRNTEAFF.

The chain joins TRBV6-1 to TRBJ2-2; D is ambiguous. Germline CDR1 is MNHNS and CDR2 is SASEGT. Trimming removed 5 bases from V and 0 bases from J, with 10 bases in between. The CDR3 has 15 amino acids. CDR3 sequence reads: CASSRFYPNTGELFF. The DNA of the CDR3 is TGTGCCAGCAGTCGTTTTTACCCGAACACCGGGGAGCTGTTTTTT.